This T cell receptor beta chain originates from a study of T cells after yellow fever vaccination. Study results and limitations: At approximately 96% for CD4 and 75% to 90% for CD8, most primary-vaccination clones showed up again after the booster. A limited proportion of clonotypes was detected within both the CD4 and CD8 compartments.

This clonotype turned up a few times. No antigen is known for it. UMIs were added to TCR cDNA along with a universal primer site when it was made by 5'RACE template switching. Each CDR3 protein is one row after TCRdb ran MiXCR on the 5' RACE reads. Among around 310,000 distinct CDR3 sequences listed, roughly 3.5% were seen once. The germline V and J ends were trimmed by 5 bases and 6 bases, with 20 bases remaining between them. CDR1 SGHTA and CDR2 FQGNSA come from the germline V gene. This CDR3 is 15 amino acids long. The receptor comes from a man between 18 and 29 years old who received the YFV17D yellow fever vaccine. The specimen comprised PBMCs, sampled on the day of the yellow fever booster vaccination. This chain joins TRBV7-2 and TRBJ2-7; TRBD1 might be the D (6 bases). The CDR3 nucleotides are TGTGCCAGCAGCCCACACCCAGGGGCTGGGTTCGAGCAGTACGTC. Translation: CASSPHPGAGFEQYV.